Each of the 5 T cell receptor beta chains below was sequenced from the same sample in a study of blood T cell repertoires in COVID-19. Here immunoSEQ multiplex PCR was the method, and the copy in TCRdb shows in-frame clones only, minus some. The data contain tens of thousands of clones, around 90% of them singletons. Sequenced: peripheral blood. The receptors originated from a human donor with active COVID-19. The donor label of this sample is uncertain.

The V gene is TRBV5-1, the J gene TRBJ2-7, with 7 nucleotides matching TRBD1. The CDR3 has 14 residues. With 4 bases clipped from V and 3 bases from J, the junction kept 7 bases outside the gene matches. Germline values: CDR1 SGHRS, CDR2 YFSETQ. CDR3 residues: CASSPSGQSYEQYF. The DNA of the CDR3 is TGCGCCAGCAGCCCGTCGGGACAGAGCTACGAGCAGTACTTC.

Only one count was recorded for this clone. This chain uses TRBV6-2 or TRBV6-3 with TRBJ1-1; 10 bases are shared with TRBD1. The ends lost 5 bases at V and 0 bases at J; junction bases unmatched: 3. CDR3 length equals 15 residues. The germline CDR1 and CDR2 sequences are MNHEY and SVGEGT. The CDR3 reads CASSRDRGLNTEAFF. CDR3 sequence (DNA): TGTGCCAGCAGTCGGGACAGGGGTCTGAACACTGAAGCTTTCTTT.

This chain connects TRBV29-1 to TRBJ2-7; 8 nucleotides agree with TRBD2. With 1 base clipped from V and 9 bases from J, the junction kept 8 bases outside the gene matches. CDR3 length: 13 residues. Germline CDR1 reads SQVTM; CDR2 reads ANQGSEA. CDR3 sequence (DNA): TGCAGCGTTGAAGGCCGCGGGGGGATAGTGCAGTACTTC. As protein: CSVEGRGGIVQYF.

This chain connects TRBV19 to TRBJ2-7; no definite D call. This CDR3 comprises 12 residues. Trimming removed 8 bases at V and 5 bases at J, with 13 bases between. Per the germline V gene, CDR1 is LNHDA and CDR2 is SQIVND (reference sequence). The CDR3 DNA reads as TGTGCCAGTGGTCAGGTGTGGCACGAGCAGTACTTC. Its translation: CASGQVWHEQYF.

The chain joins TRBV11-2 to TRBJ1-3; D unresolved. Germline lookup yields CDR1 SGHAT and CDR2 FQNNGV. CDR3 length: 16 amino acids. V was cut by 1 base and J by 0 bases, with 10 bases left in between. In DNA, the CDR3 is TGTGCCAGCAGCTTAGCAAAGCGAGACTCTGGAAACACCATATATTTT. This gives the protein CASSLAKRDSGNTIYF.